This is a list of T cell receptor beta chains from one sample in a study of OX40 agonist ivuxolimab in advanced cancers. Generated by immunoSEQ multiplex PCR, the TCRdb table keeps only in-frame clones and is missing some. This sample has 97,000 or so clones, with around 91% found just once. The sample here was CD4+ or CD8+ T cells sorted from blood, taken in a trial of the OX40 agonist ivuxolimab. The receptors were gathered from an adult with an advanced solid tumor such as melanoma, head and neck, liver or kidney cancer. CDR3s include the opening cysteine and the closing phenylalanine or tryptophan. Fields, in order: J gene, V gene, clone size, D gene, CDR3 protein, CDR3 DNA. D genes are given only for firm matches. Only some rows state a clone size, as once, few, many or a class for expanded clones.

J: TRBJ2-1; V: TRBV5-1; size: -; D: TRBD2; CDR3: CASREGLADYNEQFF; DNA: TGCGCCAGCAGGGAGGGACTAGCGGATTACAATGAGCAGTTCTTC
J: TRBJ1-2; V: TRBV6-1; size: -; D: -; CDR3: CASSETLGRGHGYTF; DNA: TGTGCCAGCAGTGAAACCCTGGGCAGGGGCCATGGCTACACCTTC
J: TRBJ2-1; V: TRBV6-5; size: -; D: TRBD2; CDR3: CASIPRASGNNEQFF; DNA: TGTGCCAGCATCCCTAGGGCTAGCGGGAACAATGAGCAGTTCTTC
J: TRBJ2-5; V: TRBV6-1; size: -; D: -; CDR3: CASSEQEETQYF; DNA: TGTGCCAGCAGTGAACAGGAAGAGACCCAGTACTTC
J: TRBJ1-5; V: TRBV19; size: -; D: -; CDR3: CASSMGGGSPQPQHF; DNA: TGTGCCAGTAGTATGGGTGGTGGGTCCCCTCAGCCCCAGCATTTT
J: TRBJ2-1; V: TRBV28; size: -; D: TRBD2; CDR3: CATNDPRGLARNNEQFF; DNA: TGTGCCACCAACGACCCTCGGGGACTAGCGAGAAACAATGAGCAGTTCTTC
J: TRBJ2-1; V: TRBV18; size: -; D: -; CDR3: CASSPPGLDYYNEQFF; DNA: TGTGCCAGCTCACCACCGGGACTGGATTACTACAATGAGCAGTTCTTC
J: TRBJ2-5; V: TRBV6-1; size: -; D: -; CDR3: CASSFRGLETQYF; DNA: TGTGCCAGCAGTTTCAGGGGATTGGAGACCCAGTACTTC
J: TRBJ1-2; V: TRBV5-6; size: -; D: TRBD1; CDR3: CASRPRGQNYGYTF; DNA: TGTGCCAGCCGTCCTAGGGGGCAAAACTATGGCTACACCTTC
J: TRBJ1-6; V: TRBV5-1; size: -; D: -; CDR3: CASSLDSYNSPLHF; DNA: TGCGCCAGCAGCTTGGACTCCTATAATTCACCCCTCCACTTT
J: TRBJ2-5; V: TRBV5-1; size: -; D: TRBD1; CDR3: CASSSDRGSEQYF; DNA: TGCGCCAGCAGCTCGGACAGGGGATCGGAGCAGTACTTC
J: TRBJ2-5; V: TRBV9; size: -; D: -; CDR3: CASSGDSNLGETQYF; DNA: TGTGCCAGCAGCGGGGACTCAAACCTCGGGGAGACCCAGTACTTC
J: TRBJ2-7; V: TRBV5-1; size: -; D: -; CDR3: CASSLAWGYEQYF; DNA: TGCGCCAGCAGCTTGGCCTGGGGTTACGAGCAGTACTTC
J: TRBJ1-2; V: TRBV30; size: -; D: TRBD1; CDR3: CAGPRQGEGYTF; DNA: TGTGCCGGGCCAAGACAGGGCGAGGGCTACACCTTC
J: TRBJ1-1; V: TRBV5-1; size: -; D: TRBD1; CDR3: CASSLADRGGAAFF; DNA: TGCGCCAGCAGCTTGGCCGACAGGGGAGGCGCAGCTTTCTTT
J: TRBJ2-1; V: TRBV2; size: -; D: -; CDR3: CASTGNEQFF; DNA: TGTGCCAGCACGGGGAATGAGCAGTTCTTC
J: TRBJ2-2; V: TRBV9; size: -; D: TRBD2; CDR3: CASSVKLAGETGELFF; DNA: TGTGCCAGCAGCGTGAAGTTAGCGGGAGAGACCGGGGAGCTGTTTTTT
J: TRBJ2-2; V: TRBV27; size: few; D: TRBD2; CDR3: CASRRGGLNTGELFF; DNA: TGTGCCAGCAGGCGGGGGGGATTAAACACCGGGGAGCTGTTTTTT
J: TRBJ2-3; V: TRBV5-6; size: -; D: -; CDR3: CASSLGQSTDTQYF; DNA: TGTGCCAGCAGCTTGGGGCAGTCCACAGATACGCAGTATTTT
J: TRBJ2-7; V: TRBV11-2; size: -; D: -; CDR3: CASSLDRQKIYEQYF; DNA: TGTGCCAGCAGCTTAGATAGACAGAAGATCTACGAGCAGTACTTC
J: TRBJ2-2; V: TRBV7-8; size: once; D: -; CDR3: CASSLALHEPGELFF; DNA: TGTGCCAGCAGCTTAGCCCTCCACGAACCTGGGGAGCTGTTTTTT
J: TRBJ1-4; V: TRBV4-1; size: -; D: -; CDR3: CASSLIQGPNEKLFF; DNA: TGCGCCAGCAGCCTCATCCAGGGACCTAATGAAAAACTGTTTTTT
J: TRBJ1-1; V: TRBV27; size: -; D: -; CDR3: CASSLLVGMNTEAFF; DNA: TGTGCCAGCAGTTTACTCGTGGGGATGAACACTGAAGCTTTCTTT
J: TRBJ2-3; V: TRBV5-4; size: -; D: -; CDR3: CASSTGTDTDTQYF; DNA: TGTGCCAGCAGCACCGGGACTGACACAGATACGCAGTATTTT
J: TRBJ2-1; V: TRBV19; size: -; D: -; CDR3: CASSITYNEQFF; DNA: TGTGCCAGTAGTATAACGTACAATGAGCAGTTCTTC
J: TRBJ2-5; V: TRBV30; size: -; D: TRBD1; CDR3: CAWSVRDRVWETQYF; DNA: TGTGCCTGGAGTGTACGGGACAGGGTCTGGGAGACCCAGTACTTC
J: TRBJ2-1; V: TRBV28; size: -; D: -; CDR3: CASSSGSGPYNEQFF; DNA: TGTGCCAGCAGTTCAGGAAGCGGGCCCTACAATGAGCAGTTCTTC
J: TRBJ1-6; V: TRBV19; size: -; D: -; CDR3: CASSILEASSYNSPLHF; DNA: TGTGCCAGTAGTATTCTGGAGGCGAGCTCCTATAATTCACCCCTCCACTTT
J: TRBJ1-1; V: TRBV19; size: -; D: -; CDR3: CASSMRGGVGNTEAFF; DNA: TGTGCCAGTAGTATGAGAGGGGGGGTCGGGAACACTGAAGCTTTCTTT
J: TRBJ2-7; V: TRBV5-1; size: -; D: -; CDR3: CASSLEGSSYEQYF; DNA: TGCGCCAGCAGCTTGGAGGGTAGCTCCTACGAGCAGTACTTC
J: TRBJ2-1; V: TRBV4-2; size: -; D: -; CDR3: CASSTQKGGAYNEQFF; DNA: TGTGCCAGCAGCACACAAAAGGGGGGGGCCTACAATGAGCAGTTCTTC
J: TRBJ2-4; V: TRBV11-2; size: -; D: -; CDR3: CASSLGQVLAKNIQYF; DNA: TGTGCCAGCAGCTTAGGCCAGGTTCTAGCCAAAAACATTCAGTACTTC
J: TRBJ2-7; V: TRBV30; size: -; D: -; CDR3: CAWSVFQGRTYEQYF; DNA: TGTGCCTGGAGTGTTTTTCAGGGACGGACCTACGAGCAGTACTTC
J: TRBJ1-2; V: TRBV28; size: -; D: -; CDR3: CASSRPQGRGYTF; DNA: TGTGCCAGCAGCCGCCCGCAGGGAAGAGGCTACACCTTC
J: TRBJ1-4; V: TRBV25-1; size: -; D: -; CDR3: CASSAPRGGEKLFF; DNA: TGTGCCAGCAGTGCCCCGCGGGGAGGCGAAAAACTGTTTTTT
J: TRBJ2-7; V: TRBV19; size: -; D: -; CDR3: CASSINERYEQYF; DNA: TGTGCCAGTAGTATAAACGAGCGCTACGAGCAGTACTTC
J: TRBJ2-2; V: TRBV9; size: -; D: TRBD1; CDR3: CASSVGSGQGYTGELFF; DNA: TGTGCCAGCAGCGTAGGTTCGGGACAGGGGTACACCGGGGAGCTGTTTTTT
J: TRBJ2-1; V: TRBV5-1; size: -; D: TRBD2; CDR3: CASSFKAGGPRNEQFF; DNA: TGCGCCAGCAGCTTCAAAGCGGGAGGGCCGAGGAATGAGCAGTTCTTC
J: TRBJ1-5; V: TRBV7-9; size: few; D: TRBD1; CDR3: CASSLGGQDNQPQHF; DNA: TGTGCCAGCAGCTTAGGGGGACAGGACAATCAGCCCCAGCATTTT
J: TRBJ2-1; V: TRBV5-6; size: -; D: -; CDR3: CASSYRPGNEQFF; DNA: TGTGCCAGCAGCTACCGGCCGGGAAATGAGCAGTTCTTC
J: TRBJ1-5; V: TRBV2; size: -; D: TRBD1; CDR3: CASSEGTGRQPQHF; DNA: TGTGCCAGCAGTGAAGGGACAGGGAGGCAGCCCCAGCATTTT
J: TRBJ2-2; V: TRBV5-1; size: -; D: -; CDR3: CASSLSGISTGELFF; DNA: TGCGCCAGCAGCTTGTCCGGGATTAGCACCGGGGAGCTGTTTTTT
J: TRBJ1-3; V: TRBV4-1; size: -; D: TRBD1; CDR3: CASSRLTGASGNTIYF; DNA: TGCGCCAGCAGCCGCCTGACAGGGGCCTCTGGAAACACCATATATTTT
J: TRBJ2-7; V: TRBV6-1; size: -; D: -; CDR3: CASTLRGLAMNGQYF; DNA: TGTGCCAGCACTTTGAGGGGTCTCGCGATGAACGGGCAGTACTTC
J: TRBJ2-7; V: TRBV5-8; size: -; D: TRBD1; CDR3: CASRSRTGYEQYF; DNA: TGTGCCAGCAGATCAAGGACAGGGTACGAGCAGTACTTC
J: TRBJ1-3; V: TRBV2; size: -; D: -; CDR3: CASSVFVTSSGNTIYF; DNA: TGTGCCAGCAGTGTCTTTGTCACCAGCTCTGGAAACACCATATATTTT
J: TRBJ1-5; V: TRBV19; size: -; D: -; CDR3: CASSPSGMLRPQHF; DNA: TGTGCCAGTAGTCCCTCAGGGATGCTGAGGCCCCAGCATTTT
J: TRBJ2-5; V: TRBV5-8; size: few; D: -; CDR3: CASSQGQTQSETQYF; DNA: TGTGCCAGCAGCCAAGGACAGACCCAATCAGAGACCCAGTACTTC
J: TRBJ2-2; V: TRBV6-4; size: -; D: -; CDR3: CASSTQGGTGELFF; DNA: TGTGCCAGCTCCACCCAGGGAGGAACCGGGGAGCTGTTTTTT
J: TRBJ1-2; V: TRBV29-1; size: -; D: -; CDR3: CSVDRGGYGYTF; DNA: TGCAGCGTTGATCGTGGTGGGTACGGCTACACCTTC
J: TRBJ1-2; V: TRBV27; size: -; D: TRBD1; CDR3: CASGLTGGGYTF; DNA: TGTGCCAGCGGCCTGACAGGGGGTGGCTACACCTTC
J: TRBJ2-3; V: TRBV5-8; size: -; D: TRBD2; CDR3: CASRSFRTSGRAGSPDTQYF; DNA: TGTGCCAGCAGAAGCTTTAGGACTAGCGGGAGGGCCGGTTCGCCAGATACGCAGTATTTT
J: TRBJ1-5; V: TRBV30; size: -; D: TRBD1; CDR3: CAWRGTDNQPQHF; DNA: TGTGCCTGGAGGGGGACAGACAATCAGCCCCAGCATTTT
J: TRBJ2-5; V: TRBV15; size: once; D: -; CDR3: CATSRGDVAGVETQYF; DNA: TGTGCCACCAGCAGGGGGGACGTGGCAGGGGTGGAGACCCAGTACTTC
J: TRBJ2-5; V: TRBV28; size: -; D: TRBD2; CDR3: CASSAGGPETQYF; DNA: TGTGCCAGCAGTGCGGGAGGGCCAGAGACCCAGTACTTC
J: TRBJ1-1; V: TRBV9; size: -; D: -; CDR3: CASSAGVGNTEAFF; DNA: TGTGCCAGCAGCGCAGGGGTCGGGAACACTGAAGCTTTCTTT
J: TRBJ2-5; V: TRBV5-1; size: -; D: -; CDR3: CASSLGTTPQETQYF; DNA: TGCGCCAGCAGCTTGGGTACGACACCCCAAGAGACCCAGTACTTC